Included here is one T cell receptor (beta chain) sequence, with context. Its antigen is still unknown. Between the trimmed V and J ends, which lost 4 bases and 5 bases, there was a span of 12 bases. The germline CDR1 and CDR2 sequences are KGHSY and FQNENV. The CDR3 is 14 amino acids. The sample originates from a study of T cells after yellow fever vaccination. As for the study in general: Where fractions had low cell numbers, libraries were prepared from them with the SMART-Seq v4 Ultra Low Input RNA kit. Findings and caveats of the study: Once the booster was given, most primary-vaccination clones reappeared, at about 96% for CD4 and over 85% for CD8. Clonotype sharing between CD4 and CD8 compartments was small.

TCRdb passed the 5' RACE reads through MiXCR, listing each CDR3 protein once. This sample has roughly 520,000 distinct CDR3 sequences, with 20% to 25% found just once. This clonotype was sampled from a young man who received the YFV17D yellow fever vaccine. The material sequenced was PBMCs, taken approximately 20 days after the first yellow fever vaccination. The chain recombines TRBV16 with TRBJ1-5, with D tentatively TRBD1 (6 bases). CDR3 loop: CASSLGGGDQPQHF. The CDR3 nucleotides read TGTGCCAGCAGCCTCGGGGGGGGCGATCAGCCCCAGCATTTT.